The next 10 T cell receptor beta chains were all read from a single sample in a study of tumor-infiltrating lymphocytes in primary liver carcinoma. It was from 20-30 mg of unsorted bulk tissue that RNA and DNA were co-extracted. Making TCR beta cDNA involved approximately 520 ng total RNA and a constant-region primer. TCR beta libraries came from three nested multiplex PCR rounds using slightly modified ARM-PCR. Running 10 cycles apiece, the first two PCR rounds relied on TRBV1-TRBV30 forward primers together with a C-beta reverse primer. Each CDR3 protein is one row after TCRdb ran MiXCR on the multiplex PCR reads. This sample has 55,000 to 65,000 distinct CDR3 sequences, with less than 75% found just once. Sample: liver tumor tissue from sampling region 2. The subset: tumor region T2, inferior pole. These receptors all stem from a man aged 40-55 years with primary liver carcinoma and hepatitis B virus infection.

This clonotype appeared a single time. This CDR3 is missing its conserved last phenylalanine or tryptophan, likely due to a read error. The V and J genes are TRBV10-3 and TRBJ2-2; no definite D call. The CDR3 loop spans 14 amino acids. Trimming shortened V by 6 bases and J by 5 bases, and 13 bases separated the two germline ends. Germline V CDR1 and CDR2: ENHRY, SYGVKD. CDR3 amino acids: CAIRERDETGELFL. The DNA of the CDR3 is TGTGCCATCAGGGAGCGTGACGAGACCGGGGAGCTGTTTTTG.

Details on this clonotype: At one boundary the junction diverges from the germline segment, which might be a read error. J is TRBJ2-2 and V is TRBV7-3; TRBD1 agrees at 7 bases. The CDR3 is 16 amino acids. Germline CDR1 SGHTA, CDR2 FQGTGA. The CDR3 bases are TGTACCAGCAGCTTAAACCAAGGGGGCGAGAACGGGGAGCTGATTTTT. Protein: CTSSLNQGGENGELIF. The complete variable domain, with remaining parts taken from reference TRBV7-3 and TRBJ2-2, reads GAGVSQTPSNKVTEKGKYVELRCDPISGHTALYWYRQSLGQGPEFLIYFQGTGAADDSGLPNDRFFAVRPEGSVSTLKIQRTERGDSAVYLCTSSLNQGGENGELIFGEGSRLTVL.

Only one count was recorded for this clonotype. This chain connects TRBV4-3 to TRBJ2-3; 12 bases align to TRBD2. With V trimmed by 0 bases and J by 5 bases, 12 bases remained unmatched. This CDR3 region has 19 residues. Germline V lookup: CDR1 LGHNA, CDR2 YSLEER. The chain's CDR3 is CASSQDRASGRALVDTQYF. The CDR3 DNA follows: TGCGCCAGCAGCCAAGATCGAGCTAGCGGGAGGGCCCTCGTAGATACGCAGTATTTT.

This clonotype was seen ten or more times. This chain joins TRBV11-1 and TRBJ2-1, with 8 bases fitting TRBD1. V lost 7 bases, J lost 7 bases, and 15 bases stayed unmatched. CDR1 is SGHAT and CDR2 is FQDESV in the germline V gene (reference sequence). CDR3 length: 16 amino acids. The CDR3 nucleotides read TGTGCCAGCACCTCATCCCGAGACAGGGGCTTAAATGAGCAGTTCTTC. It translates to CASTSSRDRGLNEQFF.

The table lists this clonotype with a count of one. No conserved phenylalanine or tryptophan ends this CDR3, so it is likely a read error. No DNA is shown, since the ends of the CDR3 on it are uncertain; the CDR3 is the one TCRdb lists. This sequence joins TRBV4-1 and TRBJ1-2; the D call in the table, TRBD1, was not verified against the DNA. Germline V gene sequence: CDR1 MGHRA, CDR2 YSYEKL. The length of the CDR3 is 15 amino acids, counting both ends. This CDR3 reads CASSQDTSAPGGYTY.

The rearrangement joins TRBV9 to TRBJ2-7; the D gene is possibly TRBD1 (6 bases). V was cut by 4 bases and J by 7 bases, with 18 bases left in between. The CDR3 spans 14 residues. The V gene's germline CDR1 is SGDLS and CDR2 YYNGEE. Written as DNA, the CDR3 is TGTGCCAGCAGCACCCGGGACATCGAAGGGGAGCAGTACTTC. Encoded protein: CASSTRDIEGEQYF.

Details on this clonotype: The junction shows a germline mismatch at one end, possibly a read error. The chain employs TRBV12-3 or TRBV12-4 and TRBJ2-5; the match to TRBD1 covers 7 bases. The CDR3 is 13 residues long. The CDR3 nucleotides are TGTGCCAGCAGCCGGGACAGACAAGAGAGCCAGTACTTC. It encodes CASSRDRQESQYF.

On this clonotype itself: A read error may produce the germline difference seen at one junction end. This chain connects TRBV6-1 to TRBJ1-2; D ambiguous. CDR3 length: 16 amino acids. The V gene's germline CDR1 is MNHNS and CDR2 SASEGT. In DNA, the CDR3 is TGTGCCAGCAGTCAGGATACCTGGAACGGGAACTATGGCCACACCTTC. The encoded protein is CASSQDTWNGNYGHTF.

Notes on this clonotype: A much larger clone sits a single nucleotide away, making a read error possible. The CDR3 DNA reads as TGTGCCAACAGTTTCCTAGCGGGGACAGATACGCAGTATTTT. This gives the protein CANSFLAGTDTQYF. This sequence joins TRBV28 and TRBJ2-3, with 9 bases that match TRBD2. This CDR3 has 14 residues. CDR1 is MDHEN, CDR2 SYDVKM, per germline.

The chain's CDR3 is CASSSFGLAGARTGELFF. The CDR3 DNA reads TGTGCCAGCAGCTCGTTCGGGTTGGCGGGGGCTCGTACCGGGGAGCTGTTTTTT. J is TRBJ2-2 and V is TRBV7-6, with D maybe TRBD2 (7 bases). From germline, CDR1 is SGHVS and CDR2 FNYEAQ. Trimming removed 4 bases from V and 5 bases from J, with 23 bases in between. The CDR3 has 18 amino acids.